This T cell receptor (beta chain) was captured by sequencing in a study of T cell repertoires in cytomegalovirus infection. Looking at the study overall: The public TCR beta signatures pointed to both CMV infection and matching HLA type. Study-level results: HLA-C-restricted CMV clonotypes gave the most frequent clonotype in two of eight donors. CMV carriers with the relevant HLA were identified by cumulative public TCR beta family frequency.

From the reads, TCRdb called clonotypes with MiXCR, one entry per CDR3 protein. The sample yields under 150,000 distinct CDR3 sequences, about 24% seen once. Deletions cut 5 bases from V and 6 bases from J, with 13 bases between. The CDR3 extends over 13 amino acids. This clonotype appeared a few times. Its antigen is undetermined. This TCR was sampled from a human donor in good health (CMV status not recorded). Some clones in this sample may be carry-over from other donors' samples. The gene calls are TRBV12-3 or TRBV12-4 and TRBJ1-1; D is possibly TRBD1 (6 bases). The sample taken for sequencing was PBMCs, sequenced either directly or after in vitro stimulation (not recorded which). CDR3 in DNA: TGTGCCAGCAGTCTAAGGGGGGCACCTGAAGCTTTCTTT. This codes for CASSLRGAPEAFF.